Each of the 28 T cell receptor beta chains below was sequenced from the same sample in a study of long-term antiretroviral therapy in people with HIV. The assay used was immunoSEQ (version v3.0), run at survey level. Assay used: immunoSEQ multiplex PCR; TCRdb lists only in-frame clones, some missing. The sample has roughly 24,000 clones, approximately 81% seen once. This specimen consisted of unsorted PBMCs, obtained 4.7 to 5 years after starting antiretroviral therapy. Source of these receptors: a man between 35 and 55 years old with HIV.

This chain uses TRBV18 with TRBJ1-1; unclear D gene. CDR3 length equals 16 residues. Trimming took off 0 bases at V and 4 bases at J, with 15 bases between the two ends. Germline V gives CDR1 KGHSH, CDR2 LQKENI. The DNA for the CDR3 is TGTGCCAGCTCACCACCGGGAACATACCGGGGCACTGAAGCTTTCTTT. Its translation is CASSPPGTYRGTEAFF.

This rearrangement joins TRBV5-1 to TRBJ2-3; a weak D match, TRBD2 (5 bases). The CDR3 spans 13 residues. V shed 1 base and J shed 7 bases, with 10 bases lying between them. Germline assignment: CDR1 SGHRS and CDR2 YFSETQ. DNA for the CDR3: TGCGCCAGCAGCTTGTCAGCGGCCAATACGCAGTATTTT. It specifies CASSLSAANTQYF. The full variable domain, with the rest looked up from reference TRBV5-1 and TRBJ2-3, is KAGVTQTPRYLIKTRGQQVTLSCSPISGHRSVSWYQQTPGQGLQFLFEYFSETQRNKGNFPGRFSGRQFSNSRSEMNVSTLELGDSALYLCASSLSAANTQYFGPGTRLTVL.

The CDR3 is CSVEHFNTEAFF. The DNA for the CDR3 is TGCAGCGTTGAACATTTTAACACTGAAGCTTTCTTT. The V call is TRBV29-1, the J call TRBJ1-1; D is unclear. The CDR3 extends over 12 amino acids. The germline V gene encodes CDR1 SQVTM and CDR2 ANQGSEA. V lost 2 bases and J lost 2, with 6 bases in between.

V gene TRBV5-6 combines with J gene TRBJ2-7; no definite D call. The length of the CDR3 is 13 residues. The V end lost 1 base, the J end lost 2 bases, and 7 bases lay between the germline ends. The germline gives CDR1 SGHDT, CDR2 YYEEEE. Here the CDR3 reads CASSLTTAYEQYF. CDR3 nucleotides: TGTGCCAGCAGCTTGACTACAGCCTACGAGCAGTACTTC. Full variable domain (missing parts from reference TRBV5-6 and TRBJ2-7): DAGVTQSPTHLIKTRGQQVTLRCSPKSGHDTVSWYQQALGQGPQFIFQYYEEEERQRGNFPDRFSGHQFPNYSSELNVNALLLGDSALYLCASSLTTAYEQYFGPGTRLTVT.

The rearrangement joins TRBV7-9 to TRBJ2-1; TRBD1 matches at 9 bases. The germline V gene has CDR1 SEHNR and CDR2 FQNEAQ (reference sequence). V lost 4 bases and J lost 2; bases outside the gene matches: 6. The CDR3 is 16 residues long. CDR3: CASSSWDRVAYNEQFF. The DNA of the CDR3 is TGTGCCAGCAGCTCTTGGGACAGGGTCGCCTACAATGAGCAGTTCTTC. The full variable domain, in which reference TRBV7-9 and TRBJ2-1 provide the parts outside the CDR3, is DTGVSQNPRHKITKRGQNVTFRCDPISEHNRLYWYRQTLGQGPEFLTYFQNEAQLEKSRLLSDRFSAERPKGSFSTLEIQRTEQGDSAMYLCASSSWDRVAYNEQFFGPGTRLTVL.

V is TRBV27 and J is TRBJ1-1, with D unresolved. CDR3 length equals 15 residues. V shed 3 bases and J shed 1 base, with 12 bases lying between them. Per germline, CDR1 MNHEY and CDR2 SMNVEV (reference sequence). The CDR3 nucleotides are TGTGCCAGCAGTTTGGGCGGTTGGGGGAACACTGAAGCTTTCTTT. Its protein product is CASSLGGWGNTEAFF.

The chain employs TRBV18 and TRBJ2-5; a weak D match, TRBD2 (5 bases). This CDR3 spans 14 amino acids. Germline V CDR1 and CDR2: KGHSH, LQKENI. V was shortened by 2 bases and J by 2 bases, with 9 bases between the two germline ends. This chain's CDR3 is CASSPRGIQETQYF. The DNA for the CDR3 is TGTGCCAGCTCACCAAGAGGGATTCAAGAGACCCAGTACTTC.

The chain recombines TRBV5-5 with TRBJ1-2; no firm D call. CDR1 SGHKS and CDR2 YYEKEE come from the germline V gene (reference sequence). The CDR3 extends over 15 amino acids. The germline V and J ends were trimmed by 5 bases and 0 bases, with 14 bases remaining between them. CDR3 DNA: TGTGCCAGCAGGATTTCCACTGAAGCTAACTATGGCTACACCTTC. Translated, it gives CASRISTEANYGYTF.

This clone was counted once. This sequence joins TRBV27 and TRBJ2-7; 7 bases map to TRBD1. The J segment lost 2 bases and the V segment lost 3 bases, leaving 1 base of the junction unmatched. CDR3 length: 13 residues. The germline CDR1 and CDR2 sequences are MNHEY and SMNVEV (reference sequence). CDR3 loop: CASSFGTAYEQYF. CDR3 coding DNA: TGTGCCAGCAGTTTCGGGACAGCCTACGAGCAGTACTTC.

The J gene is TRBJ1-1, the V gene TRBV5-1, with D unclear. The germline V and J ends were trimmed by 2 bases and 2 bases, with 13 bases remaining between them. The CDR3 is made up of 15 amino acids. CDR1 and CDR2 from the germline V gene are SGHRS and YFSETQ. Written as DNA, the CDR3 is TGCGCCAGCAGCTTAACCACGGGCTCCAACACTGAAGCTTTCTTT. Its translation: CASSLTTGSNTEAFF.

The rearrangement links TRBV18 to TRBJ1-4; 9 nucleotides align to TRBD1. Germline CDR1 reads KGHSH; CDR2 reads LQKENI. The CDR3 is made up of 15 amino acids. V lost 1 base, J lost 3 bases, and 0 bases stayed unmatched. The DNA of the CDR3 is TGTGCCAGCTCACCACGGACAGGGGCTAATGAAAAACTGTTTTTT. Its translation is CASSPRTGANEKLFF.

The chain is built from TRBV5-1 and TRBJ2-1, with 10 nucleotides matching TRBD2. Germline assignment: CDR1 SGHRS and CDR2 YFSETQ. V lost 3 bases to trimming and J lost 4 bases; unmatched junction nucleotides: 4. This CDR3 has 15 amino acids. The CDR3 sequence: CASSSTSGTYNEQFF. The DNA of the CDR3 is TGCGCCAGCAGCTCTACTAGCGGGACTTACAATGAGCAGTTCTTC.

V is TRBV10-3 and J is TRBJ2-3, with 8 bases lining up with TRBD1. CDR1 is ENHRY and CDR2 is SYGVKD in the germline V gene. The CDR3 is 12 amino acids. V shed 6 bases, J shed 5 bases, and the junction held 1 base outside the gene matches. The CDR3, as DNA: TGTGCCATCAGGGACAGGGAAGATACGCAGTATTTT. The encoded protein is CAIRDREDTQYF.

The sample holds a few counts of this clone. The chain joins TRBV27 to TRBJ1-5; D call uncertain. Trimming cost V 6 bases and J 10 bases, with 10 bases left between them. The V gene's germline CDR1 is MNHEY and CDR2 SMNVEV (reference sequence). The CDR3 runs to 11 residues. The CDR3 region is CASSWLSPQHF. DNA for the CDR3: TGTGCCAGCAGCTGGCTATCACCCCAGCATTTT.

The gene calls are TRBV5-6 and TRBJ2-2, with D tentatively TRBD2 (7 bases). Germline V gene data show CDR1 as SGHDT and CDR2 as YYEEEE. The CDR3 runs 15 residues. V lost 3 bases, J lost 5 bases, and 14 bases lay in between. The DNA of the CDR3 is TGTGCCAGCAGCTCCACTAGGGGGGGGACCGGGGAGCTGTTTTTT. Amino acid sequence: CASSSTRGGTGELFF.

The table lists this clone with a count of one. V gene TRBV7-2 combines with J gene TRBJ2-1, with TRBD1 as a possible D gene (7 bases). The CDR3 runs 16 residues. Trimming stripped 1 base from V and 8 bases from J, with 18 bases between. Germline-derived CDR1 and CDR2 are SGHTA and FQGNSA. The CDR3 nucleotides are TGTGCCAGCAGCTTAGGCTCCAGGGGGGCTTCTCATGAGCAGTTCTTC. As protein: CASSLGSRGASHEQFF.

The chain carries TRBV9 and TRBJ2-6; 10 bases are shared with TRBD1. Trimming took 7 bases from V and 0 from J; bases not matched to a gene: 7. Germline CDR1 reads SGDLS; CDR2 reads YYNGEE. This CDR3 is 17 amino acids long. DNA for the CDR3: TGTGCCAGCGGAAGGGACAGGGGACCCTCTGGGGCCAACGTCCTGACTTTC. It translates to CASGRDRGPSGANVLTF. The variable domain in full, with the rest retrieved from reference TRBV9 and TRBJ2-6, is DSGVTQTPKHLITATGQRVTLRCSPRSGDLSVYWYQQSLDQGLQFLIQYYNGEERAKGNILERFSAQQFPDLHSELNLSSLELGDSALYFCASGRDRGPSGANVLTFGAGSRLTVL.

V and J are TRBV28 and TRBJ1-3; D call uncertain. The length of the CDR3 is 12 residues. V was pared by 3 bases and J by 4 bases, with 4 bases between. CDR1 MDHEN and CDR2 SYDVKM come from the germline V gene. Here the CDR3 reads CASSFPGNTIYF. DNA for the CDR3: TGTGCCAGCAGTTTCCCAGGAAACACCATATATTTT. The full variable domain, in which reference TRBV28 and TRBJ1-3 provide the parts outside the CDR3, is DVKVTQSSRYLVKRTGEKVFLECVQDMDHENMFWYRQDPGLGLRLIYFSYDVKMKEKGDIPEGYSVSREKKERFSLILESASTNQTSMYLCASSFPGNTIYFGEGSWLTVV.

The chain recombines TRBV29-1 with TRBJ2-6; 11 bases map to TRBD2. J gave up 0 bases and V 3 bases, and 7 bases lay outside the gene matches. The germline gives CDR1 SQVTM, CDR2 ANQGSEA. The CDR3 runs 18 residues. In DNA, the CDR3 is TGCAGCGTTGACGGGACTAGCGGTTCCCTCTCTGGGGCCAACGTCCTGACTTTC. Protein product: CSVDGTSGSLSGANVLTF.

The chain links TRBV5-4 to TRBJ2-7; tentative D call: TRBD2 (5 bases). The germline gives CDR1 SGHNT, CDR2 YYREEE (reference sequence). The CDR3 has 15 amino acids. The V end lost 4 bases, the J end lost 2 bases, and 16 bases lay between the germline ends. Here the CDR3 reads CASSLSASAAYEQYF. CDR3 coding DNA: TGTGCCAGCAGCCTATCAGCGTCAGCGGCCTACGAGCAGTACTTC. Full variable domain (missing parts from reference TRBV5-4 and TRBJ2-7): ETGVTQSPTHLIKTRGQQVTLRCSSQSGHNTVSWYQQALGQGPQFIFQYYREEENGRGNFPPRFSGLQFPNYSSELNVNALELDDSALYLCASSLSASAAYEQYFGPGTRLTVT.

J is TRBJ1-4 and V is TRBV9, with unresolved D. The CDR3 totals 15 residues. Trimming cost V 3 bases and J 0 bases, with 9 bases left between them. The V gene's germline CDR1 is SGDLS and CDR2 YYNGEE. CDR3 nucleotide sequence: TGTGCCAGCAGCGCGGGATTGGCAACTAATGAAAAACTGTTTTTT. It specifies CASSAGLATNEKLFF.

The chain uses TRBV7-2 and TRBJ1-2, with 9 bases identical to TRBD1. Germline trimming cut 3 bases from V and 6 bases from J; bases unmatched to any gene: 8. The germline V gene has CDR1 SGHTA and CDR2 FQGNSA. This CDR3 comprises 15 residues. The CDR3 region is CASSLRGTGSDGYTF. CDR3 bases: TGTGCCAGCAGCTTGCGAGGGACAGGGAGCGATGGCTACACCTTC.

The genes are TRBV7-2 and TRBJ2-1; 8 bases fit TRBD2. V lost 2 bases, J lost 8 bases, and 5 bases stayed unmatched. There are 14 residues in the CDR3. The V gene's germline CDR1 is SGHTA and CDR2 FQGNSA. CDR3 loop: CASSLRVAGHEQFF. DNA for the CDR3: TGTGCCAGCAGCTTACGGGTAGCGGGACATGAGCAGTTCTTC.

The chain is built from TRBV25-1 and TRBJ1-4; tentatively, D is TRBD1 (5 bases). Germline V gene sequence: CDR1 MGHDK, CDR2 SYGVNS. V lost 6 bases and J 5 bases, leaving 13 bases between the germline ends. The CDR3 length is 14 residues. CDR3 loop: CASSPGQPNEKLFF. In nucleotides, the CDR3 is TGTGCCAGCAGCCCGGGGCAGCCAAATGAAAAACTGTTTTTT.

This chain connects TRBV4-1 to TRBJ2-7, with D perhaps matching TRBD1 (6 bases). Trimming left V 1 base short and J 6 bases short, with 16 bases between. This CDR3 has 15 amino acids. Germline V gene lookup returns CDR1 MGHRA and CDR2 YSYEKL. The CDR3 nucleotides are TGCGCCAGCAGCCAAGTGGGGCAGGGGAGTGGCGAGCAGTACTTC. This translates into CASSQVGQGSGEQYF.

The chain employs TRBV5-1 and TRBJ1-4; D is unclear. The CDR3 has 15 residues. V was trimmed by 1 base and J by 4 bases, leaving 11 bases between them. The germline CDR1 and CDR2 sequences are SGHRS and YFSETQ. CDR3 amino acids: CASSLWGQNNEKLFF. In DNA form, the CDR3 reads TGCGCCAGCAGCTTGTGGGGTCAGAATAATGAAAAACTGTTTTTT.

The rearrangement joins TRBV11-3 to TRBJ2-3, with 10 nucleotides matching TRBD1. Per the germline V gene, CDR1 is SGHNT and CDR2 is YENEEA. CDR3 length: 18 residues. Trimming took 1 base from V and 2 from J; bases not matched to a gene: 9. The CDR3 coding sequence is TGTGCCAGCAGCTTAGGGGCCCGACAGGGGGCTTTCACAGATACGCAGTATTTT. This translates into CASSLGARQGAFTDTQYF.

This rearrangement joins TRBV27 to TRBJ2-1, with D unclear. Germline V gene lookup returns CDR1 MNHEY and CDR2 SMNVEV (reference sequence). This CDR3 region has 11 residues. Trimming stripped 10 bases from V and 6 bases from J, with 10 bases between. The CDR3 coding sequence is TGTGCCACCGCCCAGTCCAATGAGCAGTTCTTC. It encodes CATAQSNEQFF.